This T cell receptor (beta chain) is from a study of blood T cell repertoires in COVID-19. The wider study: PBMCs, B-cell-depleted T cells, or T cells provided the cDNA or gDNA that made up the material.

Recruitment covered about 26 US areas and drew participants whose ages spanned roughly 18 to 90 years. Cohorts were determined from participant-reported clinical history. A remark on this clone: At one end the junction does not follow the germline gene, possibly because of a read error. Other DNA sequences in the sample encode the same CDR3.

The germline gives CDR1 LNHNV, CDR2 YYDKDF (reference sequence). The CDR3 is 16 amino acids. Methods used by the authors: For nucleated cells, counts were estimated from reference gene primer amplification. The repertoire was sequenced with immunoSEQ multiplex PCR; TCRdb's copy has only in-frame clones and lacks some. The V and J calls and clone size were taken over from that table, and D and trimming were inferred from the DNA. The table lists 450,000 to 500,000 clones, around 85% of them singletons. Sequenced input: PBMCs or T cells enriched from blood (not recorded which). This rearrangement joins TRBV15 to TRBJ2-7, with 9 bases fitting TRBD1. The receptor was isolated from an older woman who had recovered from COVID-19. The DNA for the CDR3 is TGTGCCACCAGCAGGGGTTCGGGACAGGGAATCTACGAACAGTACTTC. Its translation: CATSRGSGQGIYEQYF.